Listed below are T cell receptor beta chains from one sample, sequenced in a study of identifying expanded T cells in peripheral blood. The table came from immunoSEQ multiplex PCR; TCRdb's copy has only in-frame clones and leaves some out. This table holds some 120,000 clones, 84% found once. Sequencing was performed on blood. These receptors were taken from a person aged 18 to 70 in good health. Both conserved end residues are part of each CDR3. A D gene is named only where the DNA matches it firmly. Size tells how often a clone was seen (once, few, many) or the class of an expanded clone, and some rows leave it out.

CDR3 DNA: TGCGCCAGCAGCTTGGAGCCTACCACCGGGGAGCTGTTTTTT; CDR3 protein: CASSLEPTTGELFF; clone size: .; V gene: TRBV5-1; D gene: .; J gene: TRBJ2-2
CDR3 DNA: TGTGCCAGCAGTGAGGCGAATACAGTGAACACCGGGGAGCTGTTTTTT; CDR3 protein: CASSEANTVNTGELFF; clone size: .; V gene: TRBV25-1; D gene: .; J gene: TRBJ2-2
CDR3 DNA: TGTGCCAGCGGCCGTCGGGGACAGATAAATTCACCCCTCCACTTT; CDR3 protein: CASGRRGQINSPLHF; clone size: .; V gene: TRBV7-9; D gene: TRBD1; J gene: TRBJ1-6
CDR3 DNA: TGTGCCAGCAGTCGGGTAGGGGGCGGCTACGAGCAGTACTTC; CDR3 protein: CASSRVGGGYEQYF; clone size: once; V gene: TRBV27; D gene: TRBD1; J gene: TRBJ2-7
CDR3 DNA: TGTGCCAGCAGTGAACAATCCCCTTATAATTCACCCCTCCACTTT; CDR3 protein: CASSEQSPYNSPLHF; clone size: .; V gene: TRBV6-1; D gene: .; J gene: TRBJ1-6
CDR3 DNA: TGTGCCAGTAGCCCTACAGGCAGCTCTGGAAACACCATATATTTT; CDR3 protein: CASSPTGSSGNTIYF; clone size: .; V gene: TRBV19; D gene: .; J gene: TRBJ1-3
CDR3 DNA: TGCGCCAGCAGCCCCGGGCCCTCGCCTGAAAAACTGTTTTTT; CDR3 protein: CASSPGPSPEKLFF; clone size: .; V gene: TRBV5-1; D gene: .; J gene: TRBJ1-4
CDR3 DNA: TGTGCCAGCAGCGTAGATCAGGGGTCCTATGGCTACACCTTC; CDR3 protein: CASSVDQGSYGYTF; clone size: .; V gene: TRBV9; D gene: .; J gene: TRBJ1-2
CDR3 DNA: TGCGCCAGCAGCCAATTAGGGTTACGCACAGATACGCAGTATTTT; CDR3 protein: CASSQLGLRTDTQYF; clone size: .; V gene: TRBV4-1; D gene: .; J gene: TRBJ2-3
CDR3 DNA: TGCGCCAGCAGCTTCCCGGGACAGGGGACGGTGATGAACACTGAAGCTTTCTTT; CDR3 protein: CASSFPGQGTVMNTEAFF; clone size: .; V gene: TRBV5-1; D gene: TRBD1; J gene: TRBJ1-1
CDR3 DNA: TGTGCCTGGAACGGGGGACTCATGAACACTGAAGCTTTCTTT; CDR3 protein: CAWNGGLMNTEAFF; clone size: once; V gene: TRBV30; D gene: .; J gene: TRBJ1-1
CDR3 DNA: TGTGCCAGCAGCTTACAGGGGGCCAAAAACATTCAGTACTTC; CDR3 protein: CASSLQGAKNIQYF; clone size: .; V gene: TRBV5-4; D gene: TRBD1; J gene: TRBJ2-4
CDR3 DNA: TGTGCCAGCAGTTTCGCGGGATCCTATGGCTACACCTTC; CDR3 protein: CASSFAGSYGYTF; clone size: .; V gene: TRBV27; D gene: .; J gene: TRBJ1-2
CDR3 DNA: TGCAGCGTGAGGACCGCCAATTCACCCCTCCACTTT; CDR3 protein: CSVRTANSPLHF; clone size: few; V gene: TRBV29-1; D gene: .; J gene: TRBJ1-6
CDR3 DNA: TGTGCCAGTAGTATACAGGGGACGACTGGAAACACCATATATTTT; CDR3 protein: CASSIQGTTGNTIYF; clone size: .; V gene: TRBV19; D gene: .; J gene: TRBJ1-3
CDR3 DNA: TGTGCCAGCAGTGAACAGGGGAGGGGTGCCAATCAGCCCCAGCATTTT; CDR3 protein: CASSEQGRGANQPQHF; clone size: .; V gene: TRBV6-1; D gene: .; J gene: TRBJ1-5
CDR3 DNA: TGTGCCAGCAGTTACGAGGGCCCCATAATCTACGAGCAGTACTTC; CDR3 protein: CASSYEGPIIYEQYF; clone size: .; V gene: TRBV6-5; D gene: .; J gene: TRBJ2-7
CDR3 DNA: TGTGCCAGCAGCTTGACGGGGGGGCCGGAGACCCAGTACTTC; CDR3 protein: CASSLTGGPETQYF; clone size: .; V gene: TRBV7-2; D gene: TRBD2; J gene: TRBJ2-5
CDR3 DNA: TGTGCCAGGACAGCGCAGAGGAACACTGAAGCTTTCTTT; CDR3 protein: CARTAQRNTEAFF; clone size: .; V gene: TRBV2; D gene: .; J gene: TRBJ1-1
CDR3 DNA: TGCGCCAGCAGCCAGGGACTCTTAAGCTCCTACAATGAGCAGTTCTTC; CDR3 protein: CASSQGLLSSYNEQFF; clone size: .; V gene: TRBV4-1; D gene: .; J gene: TRBJ2-1
CDR3 DNA: TGTGCCAGTAGTACGGGACAGGCTCGGAGCTACACCTTC; CDR3 protein: CASSTGQARSYTF; clone size: many; V gene: TRBV19; D gene: TRBD1; J gene: TRBJ1-2
CDR3 DNA: TGTGCCAGCAGCCTTGAGACCGTCGGCTACACCTTC; CDR3 protein: CASSLETVGYTF; clone size: .; V gene: TRBV5-4; D gene: .; J gene: TRBJ1-2
CDR3 DNA: TGTGCCACCAGTAGTGGGGGGCGACACCCTTCTGCTTTCCAAGAGACCCAGTACTTC; CDR3 protein: CATSSGGRHPSAFQETQYF; clone size: .; V gene: TRBV15; D gene: .; J gene: TRBJ2-5
CDR3 DNA: TGCGCCAACAGCTATTATTCCGGGACTGGACTGTTTTTT; CDR3 protein: CANSYYSGTGLFF; clone size: .; V gene: TRBV5-1; D gene: .; J gene: TRBJ1-4
CDR3 DNA: TGTGCCAGCAGCCCGACCGGGAGAGTTTATGGCTACACCTTC; CDR3 protein: CASSPTGRVYGYTF; clone size: .; V gene: TRBV9; D gene: .; J gene: TRBJ1-2
CDR3 DNA: TGTGCCAGTAGTATCTATGATAGCAATCAGCCCCAGCATTTT; CDR3 protein: CASSIYDSNQPQHF; clone size: .; V gene: TRBV19; D gene: .; J gene: TRBJ1-5
CDR3 DNA: TGTGCCAGCCTGGGAGCCAAAAACATTCAGTACTTC; CDR3 protein: CASLGAKNIQYF; clone size: few; V gene: TRBV7-9; D gene: .; J gene: TRBJ2-4
CDR3 DNA: TGTGCCAGCAGCGCGACGCAGGGGGGGATAGATACGCAGTATTTT; CDR3 protein: CASSATQGGIDTQYF; clone size: .; V gene: TRBV11-2; D gene: .; J gene: TRBJ2-3
CDR3 DNA: TGTGCCAGCAGTGTCGGGGGGACGGGTTACAATGAGCAGTTCTTC; CDR3 protein: CASSVGGTGYNEQFF; clone size: .; V gene: TRBV5-4; D gene: TRBD2; J gene: TRBJ2-1
CDR3 DNA: TGCAGCGTTGAGGGGAGACAGGGGAACGAGCAGTACTTC; CDR3 protein: CSVEGRQGNEQYF; clone size: .; V gene: TRBV29-1; D gene: TRBD1; J gene: TRBJ2-7
CDR3 DNA: TGTGCCAGTAGCCTTGTGGGGGACACTGAAGCTTTCTTT; CDR3 protein: CASSLVGDTEAFF; clone size: .; V gene: TRBV19; D gene: .; J gene: TRBJ1-1
CDR3 DNA: TGTGCCAGCAGTGGGGGACAGGGGATATATCTAACCACAGATACGCAGTATTTT; CDR3 protein: CASSGGQGIYLTTDTQYF; clone size: .; V gene: TRBV27; D gene: TRBD1; J gene: TRBJ2-3
CDR3 DNA: TGTGCCACAAGGGGGGAGGAGACCCAGTACTTC; CDR3 protein: CATRGEETQYF; clone size: .; V gene: TRBV2; D gene: .; J gene: TRBJ2-5
CDR3 DNA: TGCGCCAGCAGCCCTGCTAAACAGGGGGCGCGTAATCAGCCCCAGCATTTT; CDR3 protein: CASSPAKQGARNQPQHF; clone size: .; V gene: TRBV4-1; D gene: TRBD1; J gene: TRBJ1-5
CDR3 DNA: TGCGCCAGCAGCTTAATGCCAGGACAGACCCAGTACTTC; CDR3 protein: CASSLMPGQTQYF; clone size: .; V gene: TRBV5-1; D gene: .; J gene: TRBJ2-5
CDR3 DNA: TGTGCCAGCAGCTTCAGCCTATTGGCAGGGTGGAAGGAGGAGCTGTTTTTT; CDR3 protein: CASSFSLLAGWKEELFF; clone size: .; V gene: TRBV5-6; D gene: .; J gene: TRBJ2-2
CDR3 DNA: TGTGCCAGCAGGGACTCTGGGGCCAACGTCCTGACTTTC; CDR3 protein: CASRDSGANVLTF; clone size: .; V gene: TRBV7-3; D gene: .; J gene: TRBJ2-6
CDR3 DNA: TGCGCCAGCAGCTTGGCCGGCAGGGGAGACACCGGGGAGCTGTTTTTT; CDR3 protein: CASSLAGRGDTGELFF; clone size: .; V gene: TRBV5-1; D gene: .; J gene: TRBJ2-2